This TCR beta chain was identified in a study of T-cell reconstitution after alpha-beta-depleted transplantation in children. With 0 bases removed from V and 8 bases from J, the gap between germline ends came to 8 bases. The CDR3 has 13 residues. Germline V gene sequence: CDR1 SGHKS, CDR2 YYEKEE (reference sequence). Unique molecular identifiers tagged the TCRbeta library. TCRdb re-called the PCR reads with MiXCR, one entry per CDR3 protein. The sample lists roughly 200,000 distinct CDR3 sequences; around 10% were seen once. There are a few counts of this clonotype. The sequence was obtained from a human donor who donated a stem cell graft to a child with acute lymphoblastic leukemia. J is TRBJ1-4 and V is TRBV5-5; D ambiguous. The starting material was PBMCs from the stem cell graft donor, obtained from the stem cell graft. CDR3 DNA sequence: TGTGCCAGCAGCTTGGCGGCGGGAGAAAAACTGTTTTTT. Its protein is CASSLAAGEKLFF.